This record covers a single TCR beta chain. One base away lies a much larger clone, so this may be a sequencing read error. This entry belongs to a study of prognosis after radiotherapy for stage I lung cancer. Study overall: Stereotactic body radiotherapy was given without concurrent therapy, and no patient received both at once.

Germline V gene sequence: CDR1 SGDLS, CDR2 YYNGEE. The CDR3 is 16 residues long. Multiplex PCR in two rounds served to amplify TCR beta CDR3 from genomic DNA. Primers specific to each TRBV and TRBJ gene were used in first-round PCR. TCRdb reprocessed the multiplex PCR reads via MiXCR and lists one record per CDR3 protein. The sample lists some 39,000 distinct CDR3 sequences; 24% were seen once. The sequence derives from a donor of 50 years or more with non-small cell lung cancer. The V gene is TRBV9, the J gene TRBJ2-1; the D gene is possibly TRBD1 (6 bases). The sequencing used PBMCs, collected before or after stereotactic body radiation therapy (not recorded which). The CDR3 nucleotides read TGTGCCAGCAACGTAGCGATAGGGACACCACGGAATGAGCAGTTCTTC. Amino acids: CASNVAIGTPRNEQFF.